This TCR beta chain was retrieved from a study of blood T cell repertoires in COVID-19. As for the study in general: There were acute and convalescent COVID-19 samples, and they came from the United States, Italy and Spain. T cells, B-cell-depleted T cells, or PBMCs provided the cDNA or gDNA that served as material.

In the study's own analysis: Reference gene primer amplification in the assay estimated nucleated cell counts. Sequencing used immunoSEQ multiplex PCR; TCRdb keeps in-frame clones, though not all of them. V, J and clone size are taken as reported in that table, and D and trimming were inferred from the DNA itself. The sample lists 440,000 or so clones, approximately 90% occurring once. The Seattle patients joined while their infection was active and were tracked longitudinally afterward. CDR1 is SGHRS, CDR2 YFSETQ, per germline. Germline trimming cut 4 bases from V and 4 bases from J; bases unmatched to any gene: 6. The CDR3 length is 14 residues.

V and J are TRBV5-1 and TRBJ1-2; 8 bases align to TRBD1. The TCR originated in a woman aged 40-49 years with COVID-19, enrolled during active disease. Sequencing was done on a sample of peripheral blood. CDR3 sequence (DNA): TGCGCCAGCAGCAGTCGACAGGGGACCTATGGCTACACCTTC. This sequence encodes CASSSRQGTYGYTF. The entire variable domain, with the rest obtained from reference TRBV5-1 and TRBJ1-2, is as follows: KAGVTQTPRYLIKTRGQQVTLSCSPISGHRSVSWYQQTPGQGLQFLFEYFSETQRNKGNFPGRFSGRQFSNSRSEMNVSTLELGDSALYLCASSSRQGTYGYTFGSGTRLTVV.